One sample yielded the 17 T cell receptor beta chains listed below, sequenced in a study of beta chain features in type 1 diabetes. The authors reverse transcribed all of the isolated RNA, so sequencing captured expressed TCRB transcripts. The protocol was immunoSEQ multiplex PCR, while the TCRdb copy is restricted to in-frame clones and leaves out a portion. The profile shows some 350,000 clones, around a tenth of them singletons. No antigen has been identified for these receptors. Study observations and caveats: Patients with Type 1 diabetes showed moderately but significantly shorter TCRB CDR3s in all four CD4+ subsets.

Sequencing was carried out using central memory CD4+ T cells from blood. All receptors derive from a man aged 30 to 45 with type 1 diabetes.

V is TRBV27 and J is TRBJ1-5; no clear D. Germline CDR1 is MNHEY and CDR2 is SMNVEV (reference sequence). This CDR3 is 14 amino acids long. The ends were cut back, 2 bases at V and 5 bases at J, with 10 bases in the middle. CDR3 coding DNA: TGTGCCAGCAGTTTAGAAGGGAGGGATCAGCCCCAGCATTTT. Translation: CASSLEGRDQPQHF.

This clone showed up many times. J is TRBJ2-7 and V is TRBV7-2, with D perhaps TRBD1 or TRBD2 (6 bases each). The germline V gene encodes CDR1 SGHTA and CDR2 FQGNSA. The V end lost 4 bases, the J end lost 8 bases, and 18 bases lay between the germline ends. This CDR3 is built from 14 residues. The CDR3 bases are TGTGCCAGCAGCTCATCGGACAGTACTAGCAAGCAGTACTTC. Translated: CASSSSDSTSKQYF.

In this sample, this clone turned up many times. The gene calls are TRBV10-3 and TRBJ2-1, with 11 positions matching TRBD2. Germline V gene lookup returns CDR1 ENHRY and CDR2 SYGVKD. The CDR3 has 12 amino acids. V lost 6 bases and J lost 9; bases outside the gene matches: 1. The chain's CDR3 is CAISGLAGEQFF. CDR3 nucleotides: TGTGCCATCAGCGGACTAGCGGGTGAGCAGTTCTTC.

The sample holds a few counts of this clone. The genes are TRBV7-8 and TRBJ2-6, with D perhaps assigned TRBD1 or TRBD2 (5 bases each). Trimming removed 5 bases from V and 2 bases from J, with 16 bases in between. This CDR3 is built from 17 residues. Germline values: CDR1 SGHVS, CDR2 FQNEAQ. The CDR3, as DNA: TGTGCCAGCAGCCCGAGGGACCCAGGGCCTGGGGCCAACGTCCTGACTTTC. It translates to CASSPRDPGPGANVLTF. The variable domain in full, completed from reference TRBV7-8 and TRBJ2-6, reads GAGVSQSPRYKVAKRGQDVALRCDPISGHVSLFWYQQALGQGPEFLTYFQNEAQLDKSGLPSDRFFAERPEGSVSTLKIQRTQQEDSAVYLCASSPRDPGPGANVLTFGAGSRLTVL.

This clone was counted at least ten times. The chain couples TRBV4-2 to TRBJ2-1, with D perhaps matching TRBD1 (6 bases). The V gene's germline CDR1 is LGHNA and CDR2 YNFKEQ. V lost 1 base and J 6 bases, leaving 16 bases between the germline ends. CDR3 length: 16 residues. CDR3 residues: CASSQVGGLSGNEQFF. DNA for the CDR3: TGTGCCAGCAGCCAAGTAGGGGGTCTATCTGGCAATGAGCAGTTCTTC.

This sequence joins TRBV11-3 and TRBJ2-6, with D uncertain. V was shortened by 1 base and J by 2 bases, with 6 bases between the two germline ends. Germline CDR1 SGHNT, CDR2 YENEEA. This CDR3 is built from 15 residues. CDR3 sequence (DNA): TGTGCCAGCAGCTTAGGGCGAACTGGGGCCAACGTCCTGACTTTC. Translated, it gives CASSLGRTGANVLTF.

In this sample, this clone turned up a few times. The chain carries TRBV15 and TRBJ2-7; D possibly corresponds to TRBD2 (5 bases). V lost 7 bases, J lost 7 bases, and 23 bases lay in between. CDR3 length: 15 residues. Germline lookup yields CDR1 LNHNV and CDR2 YYDKDF (reference sequence). The CDR3 spells CATTNPSSSSGEQYF. The CDR3 nucleotides are TGTGCCACCACTAATCCTTCGTCCTCCTCGGGGGAGCAGTACTTC.

The V gene is TRBV6-1, the J gene TRBJ2-7; D gene ambiguous. CDR3 length: 12 amino acids. The V gene's germline CDR1 is MNHNS and CDR2 SASEGT. The CDR3 protein is CACGKSSYEQYF. The CDR3 nucleotides are TGTGCTTGTGGGAAAAGCTCCTACGAGCAGTACTTC.

About this clone: This sample includes further DNA sequences coding for the same CDR3. The J gene is TRBJ2-1, the V gene TRBV11-2; D might be TRBD2 (6 bases). Germline-derived CDR1 and CDR2 are SGHAT and FQNNGV. The CDR3 is 13 residues long. V lost 3 bases, J lost 8 bases, and 11 bases lay in between. CDR3 residues: CASSLGLDDEQFF. Here the CDR3 DNA reads TGTGCCAGCAGCTTGGGACTGGACGATGAGCAGTTCTTC.

The sample holds a few counts of this clone. The chain carries TRBV7-6 and TRBJ1-2; D may be TRBD1 (5 bases). Germline values: CDR1 SGHVS, CDR2 FNYEAQ. CDR3 length: 13 residues. Trimming took 5 bases from V and 11 from J, leaving 18 bases between them. The CDR3 sequence: CASSPGQGEGYTF. The CDR3, as DNA: TGTGCCAGCAGCCCTGGGCAGGGTGAGGGATACACCTTC. The variable domain in full, with the rest retrieved from reference TRBV7-6 and TRBJ1-2, is GAGVSQSPRYKVTKRGQDVALRCDPISGHVSLYWYRQALGQGPEFLTYFNYEAQQDKSGLPNDRFSAERPEGSISTLTIQRTEQRDSAMYRCASSPGQGEGYTFGSGTRLTVV.

This clone was seen a few times. This chain joins TRBV6-5 and TRBJ1-1; D uncertain. Trimming took 0 bases from V and 6 from J, leaving 8 bases between them. Germline-derived CDR1 and CDR2 are MNHEY and SVGAGI. The CDR3 is 13 residues long. The CDR3 sequence is CASSYSPTPEAFF. DNA for the CDR3: TGTGCCAGCAGTTACTCCCCGACTCCTGAAGCTTTCTTT.

This chain connects TRBV7-2 to TRBJ2-6, with D unresolved. Germline CDR1 reads SGHTA; CDR2 reads FQGNSA. V lost 4 bases and J lost 0, with 7 bases in between. CDR3 length: 15 residues. The CDR3 sequence: CASSWALSGANVLTF. The CDR3 DNA is TGTGCCAGCAGCTGGGCGCTCTCTGGGGCCAACGTCCTGACTTTC.

The J gene is TRBJ2-1, the V gene TRBV28, with 11 bases that match TRBD1. This CDR3 has 15 amino acids. J was trimmed by 7 bases and V by 1 base; bases with no gene match: 3. Germline V gives CDR1 MDHEN, CDR2 SYDVKM. The CDR3 spells CASSLSGQGANEQFF. For the CDR3, the DNA is TGTGCCAGCAGTTTATCCGGACAGGGGGCGAATGAGCAGTTCTTC.

The chain links TRBV29-1 to TRBJ2-7, with 8 bases aligning to TRBD1. The CDR3 contains 14 residues. The V segment lost 6 bases and the J segment 2 bases; nucleotides outside the gene matches: 9. The germline V gene encodes CDR1 SQVTM and CDR2 ANQGSEA. The CDR3 spells CSVLRTGRPYEQYF. Written as DNA, the CDR3 is TGCAGCGTCTTGAGGACAGGGAGACCCTACGAGCAGTACTTC.

This clone was seen repeatedly, ten times or more. The chain couples TRBV7-9 to TRBJ1-5; D gene uncertain. This CDR3 has 11 amino acids. Trimming left V 3 bases short and J 5 bases short, with 2 bases between. Per germline, CDR1 SEHNR and CDR2 FQNEAQ (reference sequence). The CDR3 sequence: CASSFHQPQHF. The CDR3 DNA sequence: TGTGCCAGCAGCTTCCATCAGCCCCAGCATTTT.

This chain links TRBV11-2 with TRBJ1-1; the D is unclear. Germline values: CDR1 SGHAT, CDR2 FQNNGV. The CDR3 runs 15 residues. The V end was cut by 4 bases, the J end by 0 bases, with 12 bases between. This CDR3 is CASSSYFGLNTEAFF. As DNA, the CDR3 is TGTGCCAGCAGCTCGTACTTCGGGCTGAACACTGAAGCTTTCTTT.

This clone has only a few counts. At the DNA level, this CDR3 is encoded by other sequences in the same sample as well. The DNA of the CDR3 is TGCGCCAGCAGCTTGGGGAGCTACAATGAGCAGTTCTTC. The encoded protein is CASSLGSYNEQFF. This chain connects TRBV5-1 to TRBJ2-1; D gene ambiguous. The CDR3 runs 13 residues. Trimming pared 0 bases from V and 3 bases from J, leaving 4 bases between. Germline-derived CDR1 and CDR2 are SGHRS and YFSETQ. The full variable domain, its missing parts supplied by reference TRBV5-1 and TRBJ2-1, is KAGVTQTPRYLIKTRGQQVTLSCSPISGHRSVSWYQQTPGQGLQFLFEYFSETQRNKGNFPGRFSGRQFSNSRSEMNVSTLELGDSALYLCASSLGSYNEQFFGPGTRLTVL.